This T cell receptor (beta chain) appears in the sequencing data of a study of regulatory and conventional T cells in RAG deficiency (dated by TCRdb to the late 2010s). About the full investigation: High-throughput TCR beta sequencing was used to compare the repertoire diversity and composition of Treg, conventional CD4+ and CD8+ T cells between RAG-deficient patients and healthy controls.

V and J lose 2 bases and 9 bases, and a span of 20 bases separates them. CDR3 length: 17 amino acids, cysteine to phenylalanine. Only the CDR3 region is kept as DNA, spanning 51 bases read in frame from base 1. Sequences SGHTA (CDR1) and FQGNSA (CDR2) are obtained from the germline V gene. Before genomic DNA extraction, regulatory T cells were isolated from blood as CD4+CD25-high CD127-low cells. Eight or nine healthy control donors served as the comparison group for repertoire analyses. Findings and caveats that apply to the study as a whole: Shorter CDR3 lengths were found in all patient T-cell subsets, and >85% Treg-Tconv repertoire overlap at nucleotide and amino acid level was observed in Omenn syndrome patients. Sorted CD25-high CD127-low cells from Omenn syndrome patients may represent peripherally activated cells rather than bona fide Treg cells. Compared with controls, Omenn syndrome and CID/AS patients had roughly 100-fold fewer unique TCR beta sequences in Treg cells, whereas the reduction in the other subsets was approximately 9.8-fold. For some subjects, some analyses of T-cell subsets were not performed. Compared with control T-cell subpopulations, the RAG-deficient patients had markedly lower Shannon entropy and higher Simpson indices.

Worth noting for this clone: This clone's antigen is unknown. No base qualities exist here, and no much larger clone lies one base off it.

The library relied on the immunoSEQ multiplex PCR assay. Genomic DNA from the sorted T-cell subsets was used to amplify and sequence rearranged TCR beta chain products. From the authors' description of their analysis: Shannon entropy and Simpson indices were used to measure the diversity of productive TCR beta rearrangements in each repertoire. Clonal expansion was assessed by the summed frequency of the 100 most abundant productive TCR beta clonotypes among total reads. The TRB repertoires were scored with a self-reactivity index built on which amino acids appear at CDR3beta positions 6 and 7. Two-way ANOVA was used for repertoire analyses, while Student t or Mann-Whitney tests were used for flow cytometric analyses. TCRdb limited this immuneACCESS table to in-frame rearrangements with V and J called. A share of clones is missing; checked studies link under half to unresolved V genes, and the rest is unexplained. That table gives V, J and clone size, and the DNA gave D and trimming. This sample holds roughly 28,000 clones; about nine tenths were observed only once. The ten biggest clones cover around 0.82% of the sample.

The data were also submitted as part of a second study, on regulatory T cells. As the second publication notes: For the multiplex PCR, 52 forward TRBV primers and 13 reverse TRBJ primers were used, and amplification bias was corrected with both assay-based and computational methods. In patients, repertoires had restricted unique TRB V-J pairs and skewed V and J gene usage, with regulatory T cells showing the most marked changes. The study compared T-cell receptor beta repertoires of sorted regulatory, conventional CD4+ and CD8+ T cells between CD3G-deficient patients and healthy controls. Ficoll density separation was used to isolate peripheral blood mononuclear cells. Rearranged TRB loci were amplified from genomic DNA by multiplex PCR within the immunoSEQ assay. TRB amplicons were sequenced on an Illumina HiSeq platform. Raw sequences were error-filtered and aligned to reference gene sequences by custom algorithms, then analyzed with the immunoSEQ online tools. Productive and nonproductive TRB rearrangement frequencies were evaluated among both unique and total sequences. Groups were compared by t tests, Mann-Whitney tests or two-way ANOVA performed in Prism software.

Specimen: Tregs sorted from blood. In this chain, TRBV7-2 is recombined with TRBJ1-6, with the D gene not clear enough to name. The clonotype comes from a human donor in good health. DNA sequence: TGTGCCAGCAGCTTATTCTTGGCGTCCGTTGGTAGTTCACCCCTCCACTTT. It encodes CASSLFLASVGSSPLHF.